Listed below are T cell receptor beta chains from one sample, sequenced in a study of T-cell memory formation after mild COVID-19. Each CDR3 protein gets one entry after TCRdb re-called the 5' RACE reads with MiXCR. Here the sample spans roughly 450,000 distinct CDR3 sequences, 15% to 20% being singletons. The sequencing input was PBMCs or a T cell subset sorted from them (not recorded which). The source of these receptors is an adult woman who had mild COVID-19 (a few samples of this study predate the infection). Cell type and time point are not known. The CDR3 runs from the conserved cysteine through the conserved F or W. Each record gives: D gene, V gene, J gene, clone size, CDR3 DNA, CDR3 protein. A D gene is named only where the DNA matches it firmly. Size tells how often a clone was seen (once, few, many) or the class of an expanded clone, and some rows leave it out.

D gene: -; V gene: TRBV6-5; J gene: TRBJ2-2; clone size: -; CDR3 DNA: TGTGCCAGCACCTACCGGGTCCCCCGCCGGGACACCGGGGAGCTGTTTTTT; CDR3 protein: CASTYRVPRRDTGELFF
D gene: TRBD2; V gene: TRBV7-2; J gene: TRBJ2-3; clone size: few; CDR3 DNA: TGTGCCAGCAGCTTAGATCGGCTGGCGGGGGGTATTCATACAGATACGCAGTATTTT; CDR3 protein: CASSLDRLAGGIHTDTQYF
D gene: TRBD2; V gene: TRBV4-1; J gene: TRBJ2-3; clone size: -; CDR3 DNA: TGCGCCAGCAGCCGAGGACTAGCGGGAGGGAGGGCTACCACAGATACGCAGTATTTT; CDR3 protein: CASSRGLAGGRATTDTQYF
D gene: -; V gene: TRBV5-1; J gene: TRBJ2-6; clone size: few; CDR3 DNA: TGCGCCAGCAGCCAGACCTACAGGGCTGGGGCCAACGTCCTGACTTTC; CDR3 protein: CASSQTYRAGANVLTF
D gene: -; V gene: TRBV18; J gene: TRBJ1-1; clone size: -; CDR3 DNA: TGTGCCAGCTCACAACACAGGGTTGAAGCTTTCTTT; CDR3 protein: CASSQHRVEAFF
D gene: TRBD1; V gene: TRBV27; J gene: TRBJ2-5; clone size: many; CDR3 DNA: TGTGCCAGCAGTTCGACAGGGCTGACCCAAGAGACCCAGTACTTC; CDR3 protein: CASSSTGLTQETQYF
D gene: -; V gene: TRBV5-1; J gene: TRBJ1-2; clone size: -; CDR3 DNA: TGCGCCAGCACCCTTGGGGGTAACTATGGCTACACCTTC; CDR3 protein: CASTLGGNYGYTF
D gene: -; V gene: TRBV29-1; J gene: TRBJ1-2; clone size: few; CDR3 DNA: TGCAGCGTTGAGTCCTTCGGTCAGCTAGGATATGGCTACACCTTC; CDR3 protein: CSVESFGQLGYGYTF
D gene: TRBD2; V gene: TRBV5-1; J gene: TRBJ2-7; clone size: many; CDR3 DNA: TGCGCCAGCAGCAGTGGACTAGCGGGGCGCTCCTCCTACGAGCAGTACTTC; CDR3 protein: CASSSGLAGRSSYEQYF
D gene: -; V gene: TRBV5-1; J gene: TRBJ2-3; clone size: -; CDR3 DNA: TGCGCCAGCAGCCTACAGGGCTGGGGCACAGATACGCAGTATTTT; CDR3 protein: CASSLQGWGTDTQYF
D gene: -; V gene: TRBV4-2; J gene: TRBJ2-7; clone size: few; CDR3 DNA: TGTGCCAGCAGCCAAGATCCCGGACAGTTAAACTCCTACGAGCAGTACTTC; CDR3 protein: CASSQDPGQLNSYEQYF
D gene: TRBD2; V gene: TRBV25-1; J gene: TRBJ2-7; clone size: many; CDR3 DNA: TGTGCCAGCAGGGAGCGGGAGGGCCCCGGGTACGAGCAGTACTTC; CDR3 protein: CASREREGPGYEQYF
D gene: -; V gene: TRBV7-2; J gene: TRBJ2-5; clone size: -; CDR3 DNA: TGTGACAGCAGCTTGGGTCTGCAAGAGACCCAGTACTTC; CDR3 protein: CDSSLGLQETQYF
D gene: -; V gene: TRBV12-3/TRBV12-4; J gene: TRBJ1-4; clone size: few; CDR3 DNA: TGTGCCAGCAGACTCGGCCACCAGGTGGAGGGGGAAAAACTGTTTTTT; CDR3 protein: CASRLGHQVEGEKLFF
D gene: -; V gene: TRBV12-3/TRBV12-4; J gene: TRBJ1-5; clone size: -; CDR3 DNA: TGTGCCAGCACTAAGGGCGGGTGGACGAATCAGCCCCAGCATTTT; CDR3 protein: CASTKGGWTNQPQHF
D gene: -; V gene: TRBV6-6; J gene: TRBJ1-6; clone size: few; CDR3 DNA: TGTGCCAGCAGTTACTCGGGGGGGCTAGGATCACCCCTCCACTTT; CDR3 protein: CASSYSGGLGSPLHF
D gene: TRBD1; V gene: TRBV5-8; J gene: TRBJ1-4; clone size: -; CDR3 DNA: TGTGCCAGCAGCCCATCGCCGGGACAGGGAAGCGGAAAACTGTTTTTT; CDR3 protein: CASSPSPGQGSGKLFF
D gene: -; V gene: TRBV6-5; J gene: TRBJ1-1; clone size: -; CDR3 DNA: TGTGCCAGCAGTTACTCGATTCTGAACACTGAAGCTTTCTTT; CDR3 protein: CASSYSILNTEAFF
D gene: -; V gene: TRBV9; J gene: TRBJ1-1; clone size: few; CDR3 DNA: TGTGCCAGCACCCAGTCGGGGGTGAACACTGAAGCTTTCTTT; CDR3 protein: CASTQSGVNTEAFF
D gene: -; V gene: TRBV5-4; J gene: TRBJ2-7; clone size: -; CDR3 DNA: TGTGCCAGCAGCTCCATGGACGGCTACGAGCAGTACTTC; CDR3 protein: CASSSMDGYEQYF
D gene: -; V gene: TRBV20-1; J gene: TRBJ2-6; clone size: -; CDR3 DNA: TGCAGTGCTAGACACTCTGGGGCCAACGTCCTGACTTTC; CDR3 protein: CSARHSGANVLTF
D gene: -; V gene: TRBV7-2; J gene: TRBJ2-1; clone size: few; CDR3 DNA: TGTGCCAGCAGCTTGGGGGCGGGGATTCACAATGAGCAGTTCTTC; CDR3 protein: CASSLGAGIHNEQFF
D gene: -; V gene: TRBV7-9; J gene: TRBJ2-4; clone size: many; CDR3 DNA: TGTGCCAGCAGCTTTGACAATTCCGACATTCAGTACTTC; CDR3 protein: CASSFDNSDIQYF
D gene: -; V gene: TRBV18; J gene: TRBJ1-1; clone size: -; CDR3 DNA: TGTGCCAGCTCACCCACGAAGGTGGGGAACACTGAAGCTTTCTTT; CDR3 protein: CASSPTKVGNTEAFF
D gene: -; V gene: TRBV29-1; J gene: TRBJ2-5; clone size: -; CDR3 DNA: TGCAGCGTTAGGCGGGAGACCCAGTACTTC; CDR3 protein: CSVRRETQYF
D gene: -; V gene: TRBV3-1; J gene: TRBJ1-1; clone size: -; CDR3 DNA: TGTGCCAGCAGCCGGGTCCGCACTGAAGCTTTCTTT; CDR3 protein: CASSRVRTEAFF
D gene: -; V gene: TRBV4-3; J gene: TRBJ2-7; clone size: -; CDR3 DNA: TGCGCCAGCAGCCCGCGTCCCGATACCTACGAGCAGTACTTC; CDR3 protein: CASSPRPDTYEQYF
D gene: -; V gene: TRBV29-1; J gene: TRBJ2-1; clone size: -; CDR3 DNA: TGCAGCGTTGGGACCACGGTTGAGCAGTTCTTC; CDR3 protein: CSVGTTVEQFF
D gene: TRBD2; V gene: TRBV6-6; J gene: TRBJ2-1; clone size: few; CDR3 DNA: TGTGCCAGCAGTTACCCGGGACTAGGCTACAATGAGCAGTTCTTC; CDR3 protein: CASSYPGLGYNEQFF
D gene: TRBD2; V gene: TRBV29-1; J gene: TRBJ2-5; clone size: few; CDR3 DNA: TGCAGCGTTGAAGGACTAGCGGGAGGATACCAAGAGACCCAGTACTTC; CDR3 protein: CSVEGLAGGYQETQYF
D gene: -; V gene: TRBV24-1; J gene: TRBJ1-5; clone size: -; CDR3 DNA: TGTGCCACCAGTGACGCATCCATAGGGGGCAATCAGCCCCAGCATTTT; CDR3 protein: CATSDASIGGNQPQHF
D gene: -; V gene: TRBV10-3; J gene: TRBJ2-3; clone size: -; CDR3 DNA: TGTGCCACCAAGTCCGGCACAGATACGCAGTATTTT; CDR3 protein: CATKSGTDTQYF
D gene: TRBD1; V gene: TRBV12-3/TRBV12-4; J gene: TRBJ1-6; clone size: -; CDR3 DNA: TGTGCCAGCAGTGACAGGGCAGATCGAAGGGGGAATAATTCACCCCTCCACTTT; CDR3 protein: CASSDRADRRGNNSPLHF
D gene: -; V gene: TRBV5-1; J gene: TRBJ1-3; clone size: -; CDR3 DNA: TGCGCCAGCACCGTCGACGGAAGCTCTGGAAAGATCATATATTTT; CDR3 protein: CASTVDGSSGKIIYF
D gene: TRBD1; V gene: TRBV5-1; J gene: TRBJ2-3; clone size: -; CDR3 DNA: TGCGCCAGCACTCAGGGGACAGGACCCGTTAGCACAGATACGCAGTATTTT; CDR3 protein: CASTQGTGPVSTDTQYF
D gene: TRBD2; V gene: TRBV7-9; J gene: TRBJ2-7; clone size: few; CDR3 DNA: TGTGCCAGCAGCGCCACTAGCGCCGTGGGGGAGCAGTACTTC; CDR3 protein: CASSATSAVGEQYF
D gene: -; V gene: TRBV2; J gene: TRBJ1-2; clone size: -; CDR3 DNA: TGTGCCAGCAGTGAAGCTCAGCAGGGACTATCTGGCTACACCTTC; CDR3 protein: CASSEAQQGLSGYTF
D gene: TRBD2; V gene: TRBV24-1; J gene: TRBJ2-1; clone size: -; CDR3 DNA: TGTGCCACCAGTGATGAGCGGGGGACCTACAATGAGCAGTTCTTC; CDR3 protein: CATSDERGTYNEQFF
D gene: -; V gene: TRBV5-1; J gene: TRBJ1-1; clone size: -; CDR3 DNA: TGCGCCAGCAGCTTTGGGCCAGACTACACTGAAGCTTTCTTT; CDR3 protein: CASSFGPDYTEAFF
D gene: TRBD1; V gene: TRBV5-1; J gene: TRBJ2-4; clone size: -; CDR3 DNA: TGCGCCAGCAGACATACAGGGGGCATAACAAACATTCAGTACTTC; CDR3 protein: CASRHTGGITNIQYF
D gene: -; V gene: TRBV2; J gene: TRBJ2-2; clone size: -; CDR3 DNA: TGTGCCAGCAGACTACGGTCCTTGGCCGGGGAGCTGTTTTTT; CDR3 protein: CASRLRSLAGELFF
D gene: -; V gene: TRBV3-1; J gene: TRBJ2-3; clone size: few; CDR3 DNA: TGTGCCAGCAGCCAAGATCTAGGGGGGGACACAGATACGCAGTATTTT; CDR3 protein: CASSQDLGGDTDTQYF
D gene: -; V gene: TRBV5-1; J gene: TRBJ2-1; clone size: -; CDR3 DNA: TGCGCCAGCAAACACTTATCCTACAATGAGCAGTTCTTC; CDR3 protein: CASKHLSYNEQFF
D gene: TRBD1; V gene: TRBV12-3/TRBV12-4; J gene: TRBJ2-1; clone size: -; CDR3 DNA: TGTGCCAGCAGTCCATCCGGGACAGGGAACAATGAGCAGTTCTTC; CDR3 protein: CASSPSGTGNNEQFF
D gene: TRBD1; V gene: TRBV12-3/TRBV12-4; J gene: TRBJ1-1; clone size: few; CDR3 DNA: TGTGCCAGCAAAAACAGGGGGCCGACTGAAGCTTTCTTT; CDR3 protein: CASKNRGPTEAFF
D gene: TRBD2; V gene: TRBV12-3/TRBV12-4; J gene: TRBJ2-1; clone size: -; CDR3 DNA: TGTGCCAGCAGTTTAGAGCGGGGGGTTTTTAATGAGCAGTTCTTC; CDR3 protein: CASSLERGVFNEQFF
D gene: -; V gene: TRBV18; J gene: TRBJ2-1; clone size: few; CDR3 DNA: TGTGCCAGCTCGTTACCCAGCTCCTACAATGAGCAGTTCTTC; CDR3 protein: CASSLPSSYNEQFF
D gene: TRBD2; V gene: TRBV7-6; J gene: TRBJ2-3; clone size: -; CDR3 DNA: TGTGCCAGCAGCTGGACTAGCGGGGCTGCAGATACGCAGTATTTT; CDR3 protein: CASSWTSGAADTQYF
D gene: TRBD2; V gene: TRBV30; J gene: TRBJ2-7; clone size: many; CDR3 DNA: TGTGCCTGGACGCCCAGCGGACTAGCGGGGGCCTACGAGCAGTACTTC; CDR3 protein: CAWTPSGLAGAYEQYF
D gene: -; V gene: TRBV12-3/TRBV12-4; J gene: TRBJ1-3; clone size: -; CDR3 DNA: TGTGCCACCAGACTCCCCACTGGAAACACCATATATTTT; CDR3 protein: CATRLPTGNTIYF
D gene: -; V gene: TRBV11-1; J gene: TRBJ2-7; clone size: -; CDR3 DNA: TGTGCCAGCAGCACTAGTCACGAGCAGTACTTC; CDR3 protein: CASSTSHEQYF
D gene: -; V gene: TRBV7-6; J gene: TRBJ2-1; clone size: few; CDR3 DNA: TGTGCCAGCAGCCCCGAAAGAGACTACAATGAGCAGTTCTTC; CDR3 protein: CASSPERDYNEQFF
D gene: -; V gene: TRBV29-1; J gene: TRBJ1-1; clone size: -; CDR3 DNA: TGCAGCGTTGAACGTGGCGTGAACACTGAAGCTTTCTTT; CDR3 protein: CSVERGVNTEAFF